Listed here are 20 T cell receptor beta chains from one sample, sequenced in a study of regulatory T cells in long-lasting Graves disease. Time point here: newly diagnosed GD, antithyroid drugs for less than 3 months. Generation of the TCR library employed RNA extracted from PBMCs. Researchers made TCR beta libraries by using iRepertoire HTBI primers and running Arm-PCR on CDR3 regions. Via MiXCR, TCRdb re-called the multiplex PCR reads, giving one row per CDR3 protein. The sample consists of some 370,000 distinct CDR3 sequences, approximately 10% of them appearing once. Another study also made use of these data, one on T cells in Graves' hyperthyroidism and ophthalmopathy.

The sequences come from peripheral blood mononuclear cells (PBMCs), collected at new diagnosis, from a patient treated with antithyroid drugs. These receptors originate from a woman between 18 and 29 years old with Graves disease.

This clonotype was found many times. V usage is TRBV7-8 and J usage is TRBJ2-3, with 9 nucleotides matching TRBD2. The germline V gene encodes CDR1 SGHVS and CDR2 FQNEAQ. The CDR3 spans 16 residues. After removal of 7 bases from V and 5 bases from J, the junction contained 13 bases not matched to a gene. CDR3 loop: CASTTQAGGYRDTQYF. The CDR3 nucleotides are TGTGCCAGCACAACCCAAGCGGGAGGCTATAGAGATACGCAGTATTTT.

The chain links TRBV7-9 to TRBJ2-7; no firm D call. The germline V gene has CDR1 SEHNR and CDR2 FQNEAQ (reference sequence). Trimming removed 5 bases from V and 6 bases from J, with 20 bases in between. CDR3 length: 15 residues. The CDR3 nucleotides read TGTGCCAGCAGCCCGCGCGGCGCTAGGTCTGGCGAGCAGTACTTC. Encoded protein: CASSPRGARSGEQYF.

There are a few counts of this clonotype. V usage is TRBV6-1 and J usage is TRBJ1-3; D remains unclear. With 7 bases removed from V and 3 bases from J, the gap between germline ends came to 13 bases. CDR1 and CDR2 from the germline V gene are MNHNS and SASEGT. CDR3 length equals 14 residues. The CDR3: CASTIPAVGNTIYF. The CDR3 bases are TGTGCCAGCACCATCCCCGCGGTTGGAAACACCATATATTTT.

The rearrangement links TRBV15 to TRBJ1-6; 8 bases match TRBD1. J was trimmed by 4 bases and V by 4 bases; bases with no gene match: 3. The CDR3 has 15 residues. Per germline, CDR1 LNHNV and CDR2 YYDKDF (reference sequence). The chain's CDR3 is CATSKRQGYNSPLHF. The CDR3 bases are TGTGCCACCAGCAAGCGACAGGGGTATAATTCACCCCTCCACTTT.

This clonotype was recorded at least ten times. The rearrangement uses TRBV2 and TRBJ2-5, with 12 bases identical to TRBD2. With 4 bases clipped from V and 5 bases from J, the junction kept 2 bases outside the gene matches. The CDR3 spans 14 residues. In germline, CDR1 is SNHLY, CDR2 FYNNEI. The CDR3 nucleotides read TGTGCCAGCAGTGGACTAGCGGGAGAGGAGACCCAGTACTTC. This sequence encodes CASSGLAGEETQYF. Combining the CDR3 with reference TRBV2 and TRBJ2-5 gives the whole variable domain EPEVTQTPSHQVTQMGQEVILRCVPISNHLYFYWYRQILGQKVEFLVSFYNNEISEKSEIFDDQFSVERPDGSNFTLKIRSTKLEDSAMYFCASSGLAGEETQYFGPGTRLLVL.

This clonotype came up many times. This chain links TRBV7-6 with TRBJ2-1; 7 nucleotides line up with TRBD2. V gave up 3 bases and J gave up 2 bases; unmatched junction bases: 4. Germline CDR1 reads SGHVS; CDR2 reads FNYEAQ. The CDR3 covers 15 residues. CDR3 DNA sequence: TGTGCCAGCAGCTTCGCAAGCGGGACCTACAATGAGCAGTTCTTC. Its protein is CASSFASGTYNEQFF. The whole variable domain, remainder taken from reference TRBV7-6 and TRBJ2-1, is GAGVSQSPRYKVTKRGQDVALRCDPISGHVSLYWYRQALGQGPEFLTYFNYEAQQDKSGLPNDRFSAERPEGSISTLTIQRTEQRDSAMYRCASSFASGTYNEQFFGPGTRLTVL.

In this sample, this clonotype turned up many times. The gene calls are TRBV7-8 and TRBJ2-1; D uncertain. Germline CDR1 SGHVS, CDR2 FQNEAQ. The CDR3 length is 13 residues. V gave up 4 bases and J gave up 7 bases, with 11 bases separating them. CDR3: CASSSSASNEQFF. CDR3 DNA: TGTGCCAGCAGCTCATCCGCAAGTAATGAGCAGTTCTTC.

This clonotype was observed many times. Here the CDR3 reads CASSPYRGSYGYTF. In DNA, the CDR3 is TGTGCCAGCAGCCCTTACAGGGGTTCTTATGGCTACACCTTC. The J gene is TRBJ1-2, the V gene TRBV12-3 or TRBV12-4; the match to TRBD1 covers 7 bases. Trimming removed 6 bases from V and 5 bases from J; junction bases left unmatched: 9. The CDR3 totals 14 residues.

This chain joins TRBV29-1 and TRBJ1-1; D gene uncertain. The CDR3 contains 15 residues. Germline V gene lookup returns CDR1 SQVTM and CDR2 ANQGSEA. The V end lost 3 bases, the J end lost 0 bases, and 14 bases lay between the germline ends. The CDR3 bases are TGCAGCGTTGAGAACCCCAGAATCTTGAACACTGAAGCTTTCTTT. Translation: CSVENPRILNTEAFF.

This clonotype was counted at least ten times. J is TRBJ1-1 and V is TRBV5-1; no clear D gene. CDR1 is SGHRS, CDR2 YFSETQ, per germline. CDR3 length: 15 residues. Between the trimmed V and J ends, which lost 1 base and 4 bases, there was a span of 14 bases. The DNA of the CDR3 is TGCGCCAGCAGCTTGCAGGAGACCGTCGGCACTGAAGCTTTCTTT. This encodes CASSLQETVGTEAFF.

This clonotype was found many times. The CDR3 region is CASSPRTGKNTEAFF. For the CDR3, the DNA is TGTGCCAGCAGCCCTAGGACAGGAAAGAACACTGAAGCTTTCTTT. The chain recombines TRBV7-2 with TRBJ1-1; 7 nucleotides align to TRBD1. The length of the CDR3 is 15 residues. V shed 5 bases, J shed 1 base, and the junction held 7 bases outside the gene matches. In germline, CDR1 is SGHTA, CDR2 FQGNSA.

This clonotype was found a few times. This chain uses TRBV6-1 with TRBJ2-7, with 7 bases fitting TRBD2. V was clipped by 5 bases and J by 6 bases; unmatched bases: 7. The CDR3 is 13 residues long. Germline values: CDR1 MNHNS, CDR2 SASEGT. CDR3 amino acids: CASSPRLAGEQYV. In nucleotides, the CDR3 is TGTGCCAGCAGTCCTAGACTAGCCGGCGAGCAGTACGTC.

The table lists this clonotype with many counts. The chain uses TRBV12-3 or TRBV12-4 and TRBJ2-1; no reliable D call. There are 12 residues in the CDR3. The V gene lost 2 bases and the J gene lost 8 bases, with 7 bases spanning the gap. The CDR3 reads CASSLQFDEQFF. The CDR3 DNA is TGTGCCAGCAGTTTACAATTCGATGAGCAGTTCTTC.

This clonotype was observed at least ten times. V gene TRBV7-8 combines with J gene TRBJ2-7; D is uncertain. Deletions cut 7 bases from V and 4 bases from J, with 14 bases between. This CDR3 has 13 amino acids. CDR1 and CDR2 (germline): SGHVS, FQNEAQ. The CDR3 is CASTLEVEYEQYF. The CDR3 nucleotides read TGTGCCAGCACCCTCGAGGTGGAGTACGAGCAGTACTTC. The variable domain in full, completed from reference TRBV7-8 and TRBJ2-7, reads GAGVSQSPRYKVAKRGQDVALRCDPISGHVSLFWYQQALGQGPEFLTYFQNEAQLDKSGLPSDRFFAERPEGSVSTLKIQRTQQEDSAVYLCASTLEVEYEQYFGPGTRLTVT.

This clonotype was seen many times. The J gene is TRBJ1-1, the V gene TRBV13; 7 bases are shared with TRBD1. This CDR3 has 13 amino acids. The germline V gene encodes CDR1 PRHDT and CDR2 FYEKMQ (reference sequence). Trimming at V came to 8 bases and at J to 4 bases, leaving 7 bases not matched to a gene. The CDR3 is CASARRGATEAFF. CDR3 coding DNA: TGTGCCAGCGCCCGCAGGGGGGCCACTGAAGCTTTCTTT.

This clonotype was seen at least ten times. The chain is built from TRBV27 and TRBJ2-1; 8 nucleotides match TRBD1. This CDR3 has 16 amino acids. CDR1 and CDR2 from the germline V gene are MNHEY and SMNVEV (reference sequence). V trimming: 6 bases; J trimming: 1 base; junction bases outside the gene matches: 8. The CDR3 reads CASSPRGTGSYNEQFF. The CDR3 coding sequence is TGTGCCAGCAGCCCAAGAGGGACAGGATCCTACAATGAGCAGTTCTTC.

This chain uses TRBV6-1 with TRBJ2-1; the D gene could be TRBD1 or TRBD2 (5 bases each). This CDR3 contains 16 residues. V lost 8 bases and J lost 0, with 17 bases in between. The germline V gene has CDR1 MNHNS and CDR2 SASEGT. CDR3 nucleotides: TGTGCCAGCGACCGGGACGCCTACGGCTCCTACAATGAGCAGTTCTTC. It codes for CASDRDAYGSYNEQFF.

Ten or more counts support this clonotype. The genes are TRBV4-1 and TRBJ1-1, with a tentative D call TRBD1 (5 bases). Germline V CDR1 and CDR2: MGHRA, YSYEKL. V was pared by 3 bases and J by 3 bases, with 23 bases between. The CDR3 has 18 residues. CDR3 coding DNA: TGCGCCAGCAGCCAGCGACGCTCTGGGGCAGGATGGGACACTGAAGCTTTCTTT. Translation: CASSQRRSGAGWDTEAFF.

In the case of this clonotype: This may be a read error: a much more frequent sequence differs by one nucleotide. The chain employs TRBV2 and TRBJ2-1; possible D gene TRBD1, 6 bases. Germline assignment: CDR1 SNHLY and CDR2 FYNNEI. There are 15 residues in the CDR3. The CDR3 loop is CASSDTPGVYNGQFF. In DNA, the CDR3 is TGTGCCAGCAGTGATACTCCAGGGGTGTACAATGGGCAGTTCTTC.

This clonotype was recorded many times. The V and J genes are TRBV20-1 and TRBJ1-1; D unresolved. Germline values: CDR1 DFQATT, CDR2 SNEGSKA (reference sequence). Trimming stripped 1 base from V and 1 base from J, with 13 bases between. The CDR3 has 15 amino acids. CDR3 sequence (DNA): TGCAGTGCTAGAGCCCGCCGGACGACGAACACTGAAGCTTTCTTT. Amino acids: CSARARRTTNTEAFF.